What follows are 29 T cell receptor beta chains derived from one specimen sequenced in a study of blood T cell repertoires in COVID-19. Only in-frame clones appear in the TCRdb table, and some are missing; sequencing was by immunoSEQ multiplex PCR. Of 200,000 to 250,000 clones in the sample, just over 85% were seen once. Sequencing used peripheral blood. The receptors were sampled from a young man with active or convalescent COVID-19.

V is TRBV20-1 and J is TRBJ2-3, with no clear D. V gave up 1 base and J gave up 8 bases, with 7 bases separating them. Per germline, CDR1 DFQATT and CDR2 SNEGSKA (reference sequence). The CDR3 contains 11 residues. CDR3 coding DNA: TGCAGTGCTAGAGGTCCGGGTACGCAGTATTTT. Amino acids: CSARGPGTQYF.

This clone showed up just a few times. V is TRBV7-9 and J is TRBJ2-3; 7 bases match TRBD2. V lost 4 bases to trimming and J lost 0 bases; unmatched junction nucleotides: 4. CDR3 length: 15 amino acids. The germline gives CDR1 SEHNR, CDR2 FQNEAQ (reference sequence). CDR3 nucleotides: TGTGCCAGCAGCTCCCTAGCGGCTAGCACAGATACGCAGTATTTT. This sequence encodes CASSSLAASTDTQYF.

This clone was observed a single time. The CDR3 spells CASSPEPGQGAYGYTF. The CDR3 DNA follows: TGTGCCAGCAGCCCCGAACCGGGACAGGGGGCCTATGGCTACACCTTC. This sequence joins TRBV4-2 and TRBJ1-2; 12 bases are a match to TRBD1. V trimming: 4 bases; J trimming: 4 bases; junction bases outside the gene matches: 7. The germline V gene has CDR1 LGHNA and CDR2 YNFKEQ. This CDR3 is built from 16 residues.

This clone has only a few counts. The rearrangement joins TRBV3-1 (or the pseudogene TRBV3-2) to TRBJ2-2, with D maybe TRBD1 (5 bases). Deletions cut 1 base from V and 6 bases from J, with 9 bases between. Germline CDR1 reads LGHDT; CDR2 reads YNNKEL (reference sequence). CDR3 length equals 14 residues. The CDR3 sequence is CASSQVQGSGELFF. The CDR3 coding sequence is TGTGCCAGCAGCCAAGTTCAGGGTTCCGGGGAGCTGTTTTTT.

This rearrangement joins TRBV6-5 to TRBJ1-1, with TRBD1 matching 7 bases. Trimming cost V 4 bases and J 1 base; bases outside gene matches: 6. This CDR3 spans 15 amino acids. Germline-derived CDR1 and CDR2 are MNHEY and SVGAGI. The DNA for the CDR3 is TGTGCCAGCAGTTCACGGACAGGTTGGAACACTGAAGCTTTCTTT. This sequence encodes CASSSRTGWNTEAFF.

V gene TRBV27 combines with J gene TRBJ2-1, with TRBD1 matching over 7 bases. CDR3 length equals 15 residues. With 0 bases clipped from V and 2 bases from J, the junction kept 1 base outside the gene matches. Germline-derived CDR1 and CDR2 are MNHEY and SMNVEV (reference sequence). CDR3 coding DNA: TGTGCCAGCAGTTTATCGACAGGGCCCTACAATGAGCAGTTCTTC. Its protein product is CASSLSTGPYNEQFF.

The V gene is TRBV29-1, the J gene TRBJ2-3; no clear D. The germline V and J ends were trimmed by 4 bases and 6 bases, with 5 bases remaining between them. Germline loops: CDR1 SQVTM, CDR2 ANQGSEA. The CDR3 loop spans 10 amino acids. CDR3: CSVGADTQYF. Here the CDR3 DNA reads TGCAGCGTTGGGGCTGATACGCAGTATTTT.

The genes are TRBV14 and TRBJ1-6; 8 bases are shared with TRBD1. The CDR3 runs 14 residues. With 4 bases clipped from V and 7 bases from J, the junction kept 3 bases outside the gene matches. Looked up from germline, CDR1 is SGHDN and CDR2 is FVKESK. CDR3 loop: CASSLGTGNSPLHF. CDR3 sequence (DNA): TGTGCCAGCAGCCTAGGGACAGGCAATTCACCCCTCCACTTT.

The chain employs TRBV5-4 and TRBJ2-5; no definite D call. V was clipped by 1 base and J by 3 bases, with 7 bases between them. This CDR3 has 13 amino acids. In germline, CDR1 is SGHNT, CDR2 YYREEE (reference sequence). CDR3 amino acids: CASSLWAEETQYF. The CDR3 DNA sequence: TGTGCCAGCAGCTTGTGGGCAGAAGAGACCCAGTACTTC.

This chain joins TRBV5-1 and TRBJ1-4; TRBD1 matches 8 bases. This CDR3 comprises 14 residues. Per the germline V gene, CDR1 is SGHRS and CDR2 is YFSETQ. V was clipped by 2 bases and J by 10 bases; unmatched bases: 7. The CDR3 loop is CASSFEGQGRKLFF. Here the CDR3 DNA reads TGCGCCAGCAGCTTCGAAGGACAGGGAAGAAAACTGTTTTTT. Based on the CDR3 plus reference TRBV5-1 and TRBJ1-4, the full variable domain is KAGVTQTPRYLIKTRGQQVTLSCSPISGHRSVSWYQQTPGQGLQFLFEYFSETQRNKGNFPGRFSGRQFSNSRSEMNVSTLELGDSALYLCASSFEGQGRKLFFGSGTQLSVL.

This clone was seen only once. As DNA, the CDR3 is TGTGCCAGCAGTGAAGACCTGACCCGACAGGGGTCAGAGTACTTC. This codes for CASSEDLTRQGSEYF. V gene TRBV2 combines with J gene TRBJ2-4; 8 nucleotides line up with TRBD1. The trim removed 1 base at V and 14 bases at J, leaving 13 bases unmatched. The CDR3 covers 15 residues. Per germline, CDR1 SNHLY and CDR2 FYNNEI. Full variable domain (outside the CDR3, taken from reference TRBV2 and TRBJ2-4): EPEVTQTPSHQVTQMGQEVILRCVPISNHLYFYWYRQILGQKVEFLVSFYNNEISEKSEIFDDQFSVERPDGSNFTLKIRSTKLEDSAMYFCASSEDLTRQGSEYFGAGTRLSVL.

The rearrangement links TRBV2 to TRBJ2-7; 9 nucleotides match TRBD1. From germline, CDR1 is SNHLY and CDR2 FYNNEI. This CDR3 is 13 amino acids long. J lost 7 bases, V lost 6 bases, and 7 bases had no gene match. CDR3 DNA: TGTGCCAGCAGGAGGGACAGGGTTGGGGAGCAGTACTTC. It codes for CASRRDRVGEQYF.

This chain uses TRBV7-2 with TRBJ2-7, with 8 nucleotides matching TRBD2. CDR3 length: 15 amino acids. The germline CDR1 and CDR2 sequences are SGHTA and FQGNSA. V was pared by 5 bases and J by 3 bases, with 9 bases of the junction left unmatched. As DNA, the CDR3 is TGTGCCAGCAGCAGATACGGGGGGGCCCGCTACGAGCAGTACTTC. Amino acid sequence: CASSRYGGARYEQYF. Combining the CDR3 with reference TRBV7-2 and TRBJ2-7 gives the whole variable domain GAGVSQSPSNKVTEKGKDVELRCDPISGHTALYWYRQSLGQGLEFLIYFQGNSAPDKSGLPSDRFSAERTGGSVSTLTIQRTQQEDSAVYLCASSRYGGARYEQYFGPGTRLTVT.

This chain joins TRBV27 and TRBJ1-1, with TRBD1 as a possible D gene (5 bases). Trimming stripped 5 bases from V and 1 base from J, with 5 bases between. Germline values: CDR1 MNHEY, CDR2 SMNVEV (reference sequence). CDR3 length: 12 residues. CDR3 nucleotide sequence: TGTGCCAGCAGTAGGGGGAACACTGAAGCTTTCTTT. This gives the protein CASSRGNTEAFF.

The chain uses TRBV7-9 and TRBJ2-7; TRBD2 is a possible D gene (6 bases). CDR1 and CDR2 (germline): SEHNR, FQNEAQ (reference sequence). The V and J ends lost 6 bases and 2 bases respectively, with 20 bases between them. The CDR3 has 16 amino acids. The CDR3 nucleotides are TGTGCCAGCAGTCGCACAGGAGGGGCAGCTCCCTACGAGCAGTACTTC. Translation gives CASSRTGGAAPYEQYF. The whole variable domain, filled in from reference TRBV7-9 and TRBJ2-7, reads DTGVSQNPRHKITKRGQNVTFRCDPISEHNRLYWYRQTLGQGPEFLTYFQNEAQLEKSRLLSDRFSAERPKGSFSTLEIQRTEQGDSAMYLCASSRTGGAAPYEQYFGPGTRLTVT.

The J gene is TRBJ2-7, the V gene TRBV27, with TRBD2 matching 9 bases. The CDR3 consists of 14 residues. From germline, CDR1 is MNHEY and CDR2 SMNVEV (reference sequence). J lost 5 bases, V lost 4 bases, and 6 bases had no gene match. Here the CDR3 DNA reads TGTGCCAGCAGTTCAGTAGCGGGGGTAAACGAGCAGTACTTC. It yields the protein CASSSVAGVNEQYF.

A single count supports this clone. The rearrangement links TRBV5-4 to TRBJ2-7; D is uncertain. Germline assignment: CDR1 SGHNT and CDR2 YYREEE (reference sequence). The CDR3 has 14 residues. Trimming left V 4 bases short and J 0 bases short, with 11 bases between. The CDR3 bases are TGTGCCAGCAGCCCTAGTTTCCCCTCCTACGAGCAGTACTTC. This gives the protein CASSPSFPSYEQYF.

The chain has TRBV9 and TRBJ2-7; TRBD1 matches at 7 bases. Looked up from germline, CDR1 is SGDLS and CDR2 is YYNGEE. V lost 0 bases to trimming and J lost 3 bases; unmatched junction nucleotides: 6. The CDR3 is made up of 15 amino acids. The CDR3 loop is CASSVEWTGNYEQYF. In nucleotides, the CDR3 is TGTGCCAGCAGCGTAGAATGGACAGGCAACTACGAGCAGTACTTC.

The CDR3 DNA is TGCGCCAGCAGCGCCCCGGAGGATACGCAGTATTTT. This gives the protein CASSAPEDTQYF. J is TRBJ2-3 and V is TRBV5-1, with D uncertain. V lost 4 bases, J lost 6 bases, and 9 bases lay in between. CDR3 size: 12 residues. CDR1 and CDR2 (germline): SGHRS, YFSETQ.

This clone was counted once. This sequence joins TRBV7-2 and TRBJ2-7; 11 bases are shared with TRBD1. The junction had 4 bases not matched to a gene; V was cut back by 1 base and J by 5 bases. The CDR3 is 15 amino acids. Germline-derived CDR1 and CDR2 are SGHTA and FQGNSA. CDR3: CASSLVKGQGDEQYF. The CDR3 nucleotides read TGTGCCAGCAGCTTAGTGAAGGGACAGGGGGACGAGCAGTACTTC.

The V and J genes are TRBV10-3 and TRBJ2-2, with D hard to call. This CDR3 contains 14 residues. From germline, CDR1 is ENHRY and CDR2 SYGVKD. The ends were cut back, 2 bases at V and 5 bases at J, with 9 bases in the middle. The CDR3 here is CAISEKAVTGELFF. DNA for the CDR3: TGTGCCATCAGTGAGAAGGCGGTTACCGGGGAGCTGTTTTTT.

In nucleotides, the CDR3 is TGTGCCAGCAGTTACTCAGTGGGCACCCCTACGCAGTTCTTC. Its translation is CASSYSVGTPTQFF. V and J are TRBV6-6 and TRBJ2-1; D not resolved. The CDR3 consists of 14 residues. With 0 bases removed from V and 12 bases from J, the gap between germline ends came to 15 bases. Germline assignment: CDR1 MNHNY and CDR2 SVGAGI (reference sequence).

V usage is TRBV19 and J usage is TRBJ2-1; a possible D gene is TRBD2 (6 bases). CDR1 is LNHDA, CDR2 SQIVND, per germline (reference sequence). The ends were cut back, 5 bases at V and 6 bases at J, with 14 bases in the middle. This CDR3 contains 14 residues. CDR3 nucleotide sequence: TGTGCCAGTAGTCGCGGGATCGGGGGCAATGAGCAGTTCTTC. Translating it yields CASSRGIGGNEQFF. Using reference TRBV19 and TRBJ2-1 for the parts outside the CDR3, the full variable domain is DGGITQSPKYLFRKEGQNVTLSCEQNLNHDAMYWYRQDPGQGLRLIYYSQIVNDFQKGDIAEGYSVSREKKESFPLTVTSAQKNPTAFYLCASSRGIGGNEQFFGPGTRLTVL.

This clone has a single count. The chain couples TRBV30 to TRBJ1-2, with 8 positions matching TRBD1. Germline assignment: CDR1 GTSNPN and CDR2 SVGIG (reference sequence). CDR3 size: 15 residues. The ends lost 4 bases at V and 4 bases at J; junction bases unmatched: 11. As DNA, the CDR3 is TGTGCCTGGAACGAATTTACGACAGGGGCCTATGGCTACACCTTC. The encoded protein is CAWNEFTTGAYGYTF.

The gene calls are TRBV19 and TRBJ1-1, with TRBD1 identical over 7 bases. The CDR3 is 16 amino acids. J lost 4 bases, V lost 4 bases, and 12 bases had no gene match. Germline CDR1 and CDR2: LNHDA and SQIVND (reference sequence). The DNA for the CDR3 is TGTGCCAGTAGTAGGCGGGACAGCCCCCGGGGCACTGAAGCTTTCTTT. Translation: CASSRRDSPRGTEAFF.

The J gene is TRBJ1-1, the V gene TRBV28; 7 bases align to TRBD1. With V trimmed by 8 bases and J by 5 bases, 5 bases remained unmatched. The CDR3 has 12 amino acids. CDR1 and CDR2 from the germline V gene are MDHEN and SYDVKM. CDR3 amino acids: CASATGRTEAFF. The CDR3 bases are TGTGCCAGCGCGACAGGGCGGACTGAAGCTTTCTTT.

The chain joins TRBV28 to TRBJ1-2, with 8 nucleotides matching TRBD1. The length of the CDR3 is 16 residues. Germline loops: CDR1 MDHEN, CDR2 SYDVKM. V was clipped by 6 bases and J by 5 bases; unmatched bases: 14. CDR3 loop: CASSQLAGGPTYGYTF. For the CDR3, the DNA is TGTGCCAGCAGCCAACTTGCAGGGGGCCCCACGTATGGCTACACCTTC.

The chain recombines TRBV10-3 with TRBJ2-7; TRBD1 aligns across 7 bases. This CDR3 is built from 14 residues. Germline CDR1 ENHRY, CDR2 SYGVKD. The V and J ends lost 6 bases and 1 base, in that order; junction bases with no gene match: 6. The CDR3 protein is CAISGTEASYEQYF. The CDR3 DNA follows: TGTGCCATCAGCGGGACAGAAGCTTCCTACGAGCAGTACTTC.

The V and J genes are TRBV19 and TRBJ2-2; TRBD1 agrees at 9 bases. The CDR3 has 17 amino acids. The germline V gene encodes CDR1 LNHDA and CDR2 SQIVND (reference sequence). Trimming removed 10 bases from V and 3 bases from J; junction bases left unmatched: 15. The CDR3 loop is CATKKSGGQGDTGELFF. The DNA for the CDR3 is TGTGCCACCAAAAAATCAGGGGGACAGGGCGACACCGGGGAGCTGTTTTTT. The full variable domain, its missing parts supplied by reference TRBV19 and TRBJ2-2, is DGGITQSPKYLFRKEGQNVTLSCEQNLNHDAMYWYRQDPGQGLRLIYYSQIVNDFQKGDIAEGYSVSREKKESFPLTVTSAQKNPTAFYLCATKKSGGQGDTGELFFGEGSRLTVL.